The source of this T cell receptor (beta chain) is a study of shared clonotypes between healthy human individuals. At the level of the study: The composition of the donors was a couple of women and a few men aged 18 to 49.

The genomic DNA of each subset was split evenly across several immunoSEQ plates. Profiled with immunoSEQ multiplex PCR; TCRdb holds only in-frame clones, not every one. The table includes over 95,000 clones, 55% to 70% detected once. CD8 memory was a combination of CD45RO+ cells and CCR7-negative CD45RA+ TemRA cells. CDR1 is SNHLY and CDR2 is FYNNEI in the germline V gene. CDR3 length: 18 residues. Trimming took 0 bases from V and 1 from J; bases not matched to a gene: 8. The chain couples TRBV2 to TRBJ2-7; 11 bases map to TRBD2. Sample: memory CD8+ T cells sorted from blood. The subset is: CD45RO+ cells pooled with CCR7-negative TemRA cells. The TCR originated in a woman in her twenties or thirties in good health. CDR3 amino acids: CASSEAGHGLAGSYEQYF. CDR3 sequence (DNA): TGTGCCAGCAGTGAAGCCGGACACGGACTAGCGGGTTCCTACGAGCAGTACTTC.